This T cell receptor (beta chain) was captured by sequencing in a study of blood T cell repertoires in COVID-19. Study-wide context: The samples span acute and convalescent COVID-19 from the United States, Italy and Spain. PBMCs, B-cell-depleted T cells, or T cells provided the cDNA or gDNA that made up the material.

Germline V gene sequence: CDR1 SQVTM, CDR2 ANQGSEA. V was clipped by 4 bases and J by 6 bases; unmatched bases: 3. CDR3 length: 12 residues. In the original processing: Reference gene primer amplification gave nucleated cell count estimates. Sequencing was performed with immunoSEQ multiplex PCR; in TCRdb, only in-frame clones are kept and a portion is missing. The DNA gave D and trimming, while V, J and clone size come from that table. The table has around 37,000 clones, 70% to 90% seen once. Source material: peripheral blood. The chain couples TRBV29-1 to TRBJ2-1; 7 positions agree with TRBD2. The sequence was obtained from a human donor in a cohort sampled during active COVID-19. The CDR3 region has the DNA TGCAGCGTTGGGACTAGAGCCAATGAGCAGTTCTTC. Amino acid sequence: CSVGTRANEQFF.